This T cell receptor (beta chain) was captured in a study of blood T cells in healthy people across ages. Turning to this clonotype: Antigen specificity is unknown.

Trimming at V came to 1 base and at J to 3 bases, leaving 3 bases not matched to a gene. Germline V gene lookup returns CDR1 SGHKS and CDR2 YYEKEE (reference sequence). The CDR3 loop spans 14 amino acids. Those donating, healthy Caucasian individuals from Russia, were aged about 6 to 100. Regarding the study as a whole: Observed TCR beta diversity per million T cells went down as age went up. This fall followed a roughly linear course with age.

A second roughly 7 to 11 cycle PCR used barcoded and J-beta primers. One entry per CDR3 protein results from TCRdb running MiXCR on the 5' RACE reads. The sample includes fewer than 2,000,000 distinct CDR3 sequences, 30% to 40% of them seen just once. This TCR was recovered from a woman aged 30 to 39 in good health. The chain recombines TRBV5-5 with TRBJ1-2; the match to TRBD1 covers 7 bases. The specimen sequenced was blood. CDR3 amino acids: CASSLHRGDYGYTF. The CDR3 nucleotides read TGTGCCAGCAGCTTGCACAGGGGTGACTATGGCTACACCTTC.